What follows describes a single T cell receptor (beta chain). The antigen remains undetermined. The CDR3 length is 14 residues. V dropped 0 bases and J dropped 4 bases, with 11 bases sitting between them. Germline V lookup: CDR1 SGHRS, CDR2 YFSETQ. The data originate from a study of T cell responses to AZD1222 COVID-19 vaccine. TCRdb keeps only in-frame clones here, not all; method: immunoSEQ multiplex PCR. The sample carries about 110,000 clones, around nine tenths recorded once. Broader study findings: There were mostly white British donors and more females than males, and clonal diversity was possibly underestimated. Reportedly, nearly half the spike-specific TCRs target unmutated variant regions.

Pooling covered second doses at about 4 or about 12 weeks. The chain couples TRBV5-1 to TRBJ2-7, with D possibly matching TRBD1 (5 bases). The source is an adult who received the AZD1222 COVID-19 vaccine. This specimen was peripheral blood, taken 28 days after the second AZD1222 dose. CDR3 sequence reads: CASSLEAGMYEQYF. The CDR3 nucleotides read TGCGCCAGCAGCTTGGAAGCAGGGATGTACGAGCAGTACTTC.